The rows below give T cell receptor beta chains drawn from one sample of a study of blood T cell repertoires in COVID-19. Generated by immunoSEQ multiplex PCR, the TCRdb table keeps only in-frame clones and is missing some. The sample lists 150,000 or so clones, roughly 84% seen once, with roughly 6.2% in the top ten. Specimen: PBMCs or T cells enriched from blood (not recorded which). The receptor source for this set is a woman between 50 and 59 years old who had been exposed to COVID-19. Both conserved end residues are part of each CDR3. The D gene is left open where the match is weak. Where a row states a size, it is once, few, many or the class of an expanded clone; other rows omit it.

CDR3 protein: CSVTGFTTEAFF
CDR3 DNA: TGCAGCGTTACGGGATTTACCACTGAAGCTTTCTTT
V gene: TRBV29-1
J gene: TRBJ1-1
clone size: once
D gene: .
CDR3 length: 12

CDR3 protein: CASSYTSGPYQETQYF
CDR3 DNA: TGTGCCAGCAGCTATACTAGCGGCCCGTACCAAGAGACCCAGTACTTC
V gene: TRBV3-1/TRBV3-2
J gene: TRBJ2-5
clone size: .
D gene: TRBD2
CDR3 length: 16

CDR3 protein: CASSFSLRPLHF
CDR3 DNA: TGTGCCAGCAGCTTTAGTCTCCGGCCCCTCCACTTT
V gene: TRBV7-9
J gene: TRBJ1-6
clone size: .
D gene: .
CDR3 length: 12

CDR3 protein: CASSPGGASGELFF
CDR3 DNA: TGCGCCAGCAGTCCCGGGGGGGCGTCCGGGGAGCTGTTTTTT
V gene: TRBV5-1
J gene: TRBJ2-2
clone size: .
D gene: TRBD2
CDR3 length: 14

CDR3 protein: CAIGTGRNEQYF
CDR3 DNA: TGTGCCATCGGGACAGGGCGGAACGAGCAGTACTTC
V gene: TRBV5-4
J gene: TRBJ2-7
clone size: few
D gene: TRBD1
CDR3 length: 12

CDR3 protein: CASSLQAGELFF
CDR3 DNA: TGTGCCAGCAGCTTGCAGGCCGGGGAGCTGTTTTTT
V gene: TRBV5-5
J gene: TRBJ2-2
clone size: .
D gene: .
CDR3 length: 12

CDR3 protein: CASSYSSGGLPPEQYF
CDR3 DNA: TGTGCCAGCAGTTACTCGAGCGGGGGGCTCCCCCCCGAGCAGTACTTC
V gene: TRBV6-6
J gene: TRBJ2-7
clone size: .
D gene: TRBD2
CDR3 length: 16

CDR3 protein: CASSLGHGYTF
CDR3 DNA: TGTGCCAGCAGTTTGGGGCATGGCTACACCTTC
V gene: TRBV12-3/TRBV12-4
J gene: TRBJ1-2
clone size: few
D gene: .
CDR3 length: 11

CDR3 protein: CASSRSGAYGYTF
CDR3 DNA: TGTGCCAGCAGTCGCTCAGGGGCCTATGGCTACACCTTC
V gene: TRBV6-2/TRBV6-3
J gene: TRBJ1-2
clone size: .
D gene: .
CDR3 length: 13

CDR3 protein: CSARQPNTEAFF
CDR3 DNA: TGCAGCGCGAGACAGCCGAACACTGAAGCTTTCTTT
V gene: TRBV29-1
J gene: TRBJ1-1
clone size: .
D gene: .
CDR3 length: 12

CDR3 protein: CASSDLSGLNSPLHF
CDR3 DNA: TGTGCCAGCAGTGATTTGTCGGGACTTAATTCACCCCTCCACTTT
V gene: TRBV6-1
J gene: TRBJ1-6
clone size: once
D gene: .
CDR3 length: 15

CDR3 protein: CASREQGLNSPLHF
CDR3 DNA: TGTGCCAGCAGGGAACAGGGCCTTAATTCACCCCTCCACTTT
V gene: TRBV7-8
J gene: TRBJ1-6
clone size: .
D gene: .
CDR3 length: 14

CDR3 protein: CASSLRGLGRFSYNEQFF
CDR3 DNA: TGCGCCAGCAGCCTAAGAGGCCTAGGTAGATTCTCCTACAATGAGCAGTTCTTC
V gene: TRBV4-3
J gene: TRBJ2-1
clone size: .
D gene: .
CDR3 length: 18

CDR3 protein: CASSSQDNSYNEQFF
CDR3 DNA: TGTGCCAGCAGCTCGCAGGATAACTCCTACAATGAGCAGTTCTTC
V gene: TRBV11-3
J gene: TRBJ2-1
clone size: .
D gene: .
CDR3 length: 15

CDR3 protein: CASSTGQGSTGELFF
CDR3 DNA: TGTGCCAGTAGTACGGGACAGGGGAGCACCGGGGAGCTGTTTTTT
V gene: TRBV19
J gene: TRBJ2-2
clone size: .
D gene: TRBD1
CDR3 length: 15

CDR3 protein: CASSLLGLETQYF
CDR3 DNA: TGTGCCAGCAGCTTACTGGGACTAGAGACCCAGTACTTC
V gene: TRBV7-9
J gene: TRBJ2-5
clone size: .
D gene: .
CDR3 length: 13

CDR3 protein: CASTLSPGHWGYTF
CDR3 DNA: TGTGCCAGCACCCTATCACCTGGACATTGGGGCTACACCTTC
V gene: TRBV7-2
J gene: TRBJ1-2
clone size: .
D gene: .
CDR3 length: 14

CDR3 protein: CASSLAERTEAFF
CDR3 DNA: TGTGCCAGCAGCTTAGCCGAGAGGACTGAAGCTTTCTTT
V gene: TRBV7-8
J gene: TRBJ1-1
clone size: .
D gene: .
CDR3 length: 13

CDR3 protein: CAITPTASNYGYTF
CDR3 DNA: TGTGCCATCACCCCAACTGCCTCTAACTATGGCTACACCTTC
V gene: TRBV10-3
J gene: TRBJ1-2
clone size: .
D gene: .
CDR3 length: 14

CDR3 protein: CASSLTGDSLFF
CDR3 DNA: TGTGCCAGCAGTTTAACAGGCGATTCACTGTTTTTT
V gene: TRBV12-3/TRBV12-4
J gene: TRBJ1-4
clone size: .
D gene: .
CDR3 length: 12

CDR3 protein: CASSLGTSLTRTYEQYF
CDR3 DNA: TGCGCCAGCAGCTTGGGGACTAGTCTTACAAGGACATACGAGCAGTACTTC
V gene: TRBV5-1
J gene: TRBJ2-7
clone size: .
D gene: TRBD2
CDR3 length: 17

CDR3 protein: CASSLSPQGENQPQHF
CDR3 DNA: TGTGCCAGCAGTTTATCCCCACAGGGTGAGAATCAGCCCCAGCATTTT
V gene: TRBV27
J gene: TRBJ1-5
clone size: .
D gene: .
CDR3 length: 16

CDR3 protein: CASSLETGDSPLHF
CDR3 DNA: TGCGCCAGCAGCTTGGAGACAGGGGATTCACCCCTCCACTTT
V gene: TRBV5-1
J gene: TRBJ1-6
clone size: .
D gene: TRBD1
CDR3 length: 14

CDR3 protein: CACLDSDRLYEQYF
CDR3 DNA: TGTGCCTGTCTGGACAGCGACAGACTCTACGAGCAGTACTTC
V gene: TRBV30
J gene: TRBJ2-7
clone size: .
D gene: .
CDR3 length: 14

CDR3 protein: CASSLEQVANVLTF
CDR3 DNA: TGTGCCAGCAGCTTAGAACAGGTGGCCAACGTCCTGACTTTC
V gene: TRBV7-9
J gene: TRBJ2-6
clone size: few
D gene: .
CDR3 length: 14

CDR3 protein: CASKTSGAGETQYF
CDR3 DNA: TGCGCCAGCAAGACTAGCGGGGCCGGGGAGACCCAGTACTTC
V gene: TRBV5-1
J gene: TRBJ2-5
clone size: .
D gene: TRBD2
CDR3 length: 14

CDR3 protein: CASSPAPEEWNEQFF
CDR3 DNA: TGCGCCAGCAGCCCAGCCCCCGAGGAATGGAATGAGCAGTTCTTC
V gene: TRBV5-1
J gene: TRBJ2-1
clone size: once
D gene: .
CDR3 length: 15

CDR3 protein: CASALSGTLNQPQHF
CDR3 DNA: TGTGCCAGTGCTCTATCCGGGACACTGAATCAGCCCCAGCATTTT
V gene: TRBV6-5
J gene: TRBJ1-5
clone size: .
D gene: .
CDR3 length: 15

CDR3 protein: CASSPDRVNEQFF
CDR3 DNA: TGTGCCAGCTCACCGGACAGGGTCAATGAGCAGTTCTTC
V gene: TRBV18
J gene: TRBJ2-1
clone size: .
D gene: TRBD1
CDR3 length: 13

CDR3 protein: CASSPRGTPAGTQYF
CDR3 DNA: TGTGCCAGCTCACCGCGGGGGACCCCCGCGGGTACGCAGTATTTT
V gene: TRBV18
J gene: TRBJ2-3
clone size: .
D gene: TRBD2
CDR3 length: 15

CDR3 protein: CASSLDSVGGGTEAFF
CDR3 DNA: TGCGCCAGCAGTCTCGACTCGGTAGGGGGTGGCACTGAAGCTTTCTTT
V gene: TRBV4-1
J gene: TRBJ1-1
clone size: few
D gene: .
CDR3 length: 16

CDR3 protein: CASSLDSLAVQYF
CDR3 DNA: TGTGCCAGCAGTTTGGACAGCCTAGCTGTGCAGTACTTC
V gene: TRBV27
J gene: TRBJ2-7
clone size: .
D gene: .
CDR3 length: 13

CDR3 protein: CASSQGGGGSPLHF
CDR3 DNA: TGTGCCAGCAGCCAAGGGGGGGGTGGGTCACCCCTCCACTTT
V gene: TRBV3-1/TRBV3-2
J gene: TRBJ1-6
clone size: .
D gene: .
CDR3 length: 14

CDR3 protein: CASSVRSNQPQHF
CDR3 DNA: TGTGCCAGCAGTGTACGGAGCAATCAGCCCCAGCATTTT
V gene: TRBV2
J gene: TRBJ1-5
clone size: .
D gene: .
CDR3 length: 13

CDR3 protein: CASSVAGGKDTQYF
CDR3 DNA: TGTGCCAGCAGCGTAGCTGGGGGCAAAGATACGCAGTATTTT
V gene: TRBV9
J gene: TRBJ2-3
clone size: once
D gene: .
CDR3 length: 14

CDR3 protein: CASSQVRGPRFF
CDR3 DNA: TGCGCCAGCAGCCAAGTTCGGGGTCCGCGGTTCTTC
V gene: TRBV4-1
J gene: TRBJ2-1
clone size: .
D gene: .
CDR3 length: 12

CDR3 protein: CASSLAGIGGGETQYF
CDR3 DNA: TGCGCCAGCAGCTTGGCGGGCATCGGGGGAGGAGAGACCCAGTACTTC
V gene: TRBV5-1
J gene: TRBJ2-5
clone size: .
D gene: .
CDR3 length: 16

CDR3 protein: CASGSGNTGELFF
CDR3 DNA: TGTGCTAGTGGATCAGGGAACACCGGGGAGCTGTTTTTT
V gene: TRBV12-5
J gene: TRBJ2-2
clone size: .
D gene: .
CDR3 length: 13